These 18 T cell receptor beta chains share one sample of origin, sequenced in a study of blood T cell repertoires in COVID-19. The repertoire was sequenced with immunoSEQ multiplex PCR; TCRdb's copy has only in-frame clones and lacks some. Seen here are about 260,000 clones, about nine tenths observed once, and the top ten hold approximately 4%. Sequencing was done on a sample of peripheral blood. Receptor source: a middle-aged woman with acute or convalescent COVID-19.

The V gene is TRBV6-5, the J gene TRBJ1-6; 8 nucleotides line up with TRBD1. CDR1 and CDR2 (germline): MNHEY, SVGAGI. With V trimmed by 5 bases and J by 9 bases, 6 bases remained unmatched. This CDR3 region has 14 residues. Here the CDR3 reads CASSQGASGSPLHF. The DNA of the CDR3 is TGTGCCAGCAGTCAGGGGGCCTCGGGTTCACCCCTCCACTTT.

V and J are TRBV4-2 and TRBJ2-2, with D uncertain. Germline values: CDR1 LGHNA, CDR2 YNFKEQ. The CDR3 covers 16 residues. V was pared by 1 base and J by 2 bases, with 11 bases between. DNA for the CDR3: TGTGCCAGCAGCCAAGGTGAGGCACAAAACACCGGGGAGCTGTTTTTT. This codes for CASSQGEAQNTGELFF.

This chain joins TRBV5-1 and TRBJ1-3, with no clear D. Germline V gene data show CDR1 as SGHRS and CDR2 as YFSETQ. The CDR3 is 15 residues long. V lost 3 bases and J lost 4, with 14 bases in between. CDR3 DNA sequence: TGCGCCAGCAGCTCAAGCGGGCAGATCGGAAACACCATATATTTT. Translating it yields CASSSSGQIGNTIYF.

The chain employs TRBV7-8 and TRBJ1-5; D is uncertain. The CDR3 totals 12 residues. CDR1 and CDR2 from the germline V gene are SGHVS and FQNEAQ. V lost 5 bases and J 6 bases, leaving 8 bases between the germline ends. This CDR3 reads CASSPRGQPQHF. The CDR3 nucleotides read TGTGCCAGCAGCCCGCGCGGTCAGCCCCAGCATTTT.

The chain carries TRBV7-6 and TRBJ1-1; no definite D call. Germline V CDR1 and CDR2: SGHVS, FNYEAQ. The CDR3 contains 15 residues. V was shortened by 0 bases and J by 5 bases, with 13 bases between the two germline ends. In DNA form, the CDR3 reads TGTGCCAGCAGCTTAGCTGTATTCGGGGAAACTGAAGCTTTCTTT. Encoded protein: CASSLAVFGETEAFF.

The chain employs TRBV30 and TRBJ1-3; 8 nucleotides line up with TRBD1. This CDR3 has 15 amino acids. Germline CDR1 reads GTSNPN; CDR2 reads SVGIG (reference sequence). V trimming: 4 bases; J trimming: 2 bases; junction bases outside the gene matches: 7. CDR3 bases: TGTGCCTGGACTATGGACAGGGTTGCTGGAAACACCATATATTTT. Translated: CAWTMDRVAGNTIYF.

In this sample, this clone turned up once. This rearrangement joins TRBV19 to TRBJ1-1; 8 nucleotides match TRBD1. The CDR3 runs to 16 residues. The V segment lost 0 bases and the J segment 3 bases; nucleotides outside the gene matches: 6. Germline V gene lookup returns CDR1 LNHDA and CDR2 SQIVND (reference sequence). CDR3 loop: CASSIESAGGYTEAFF. CDR3 bases: TGTGCCAGTAGTATAGAATCGGCAGGGGGCTACACTGAAGCTTTCTTT.

V is TRBV7-2 and J is TRBJ2-5; 8 bases agree with TRBD2. The CDR3 extends over 16 amino acids. With V trimmed by 5 bases and J by 2 bases, 10 bases remained unmatched. The germline gives CDR1 SGHTA, CDR2 FQGNSA. The CDR3 region is CASSPVPGLGQETQYF. CDR3 coding DNA: TGTGCCAGCAGCCCCGTCCCGGGACTAGGGCAAGAGACCCAGTACTTC.

A single count supports this clone. This chain uses TRBV4-1 with TRBJ1-2, with 9 bases aligning to TRBD1. Germline-derived CDR1 and CDR2 are MGHRA and YSYEKL. This CDR3 has 19 amino acids. Trimming took 2 bases from V and 4 from J; bases not matched to a gene: 17. CDR3 DNA: TGCGCCAGCAGCCAACTGATAAGGACAGGGGCTCCGCTTTCCTATGGCTACACCTTC. This sequence encodes CASSQLIRTGAPLSYGYTF.

V gene TRBV15 combines with J gene TRBJ1-1; D remains ambiguous. The CDR3 loop spans 14 amino acids. Germline CDR1 and CDR2: LNHNV and YYDKDF (reference sequence). Trimming took off 1 base at V and 7 bases at J, with 13 bases between the two ends. The DNA for the CDR3 is TGTGCCACCAGCAGAGTATTGGCGGAAGATGAAGCTTTCTTT. Protein: CATSRVLAEDEAFF. Complete variable domain (other parts from reference TRBV15 and TRBJ1-1): DAMVIQNPRYQVTQFGKPVTLSCSQTLNHNVMYWYQQKSSQAPKLLFHYYDKDFNNEADTPDNFQSRRPNTSFCFLDIRSPGLGDTAMYLCATSRVLAEDEAFFGQGTRLTVV.

This sequence joins TRBV5-8 and TRBJ1-1; D ambiguous. The CDR3 is made up of 13 amino acids. Per germline, CDR1 SGHTS and CDR2 YDEGEE. Trimming took 0 bases from V and 7 from J, leaving 10 bases between them. CDR3 DNA sequence: TGTGCCAGCAGCTTGGCGGGCGGGTTTGAAGCTTTCTTT. It specifies CASSLAGGFEAFF. Looking up the rest from reference TRBV5-8 and TRBJ1-1 gives the full variable domain: EAGVTQSPTHLIKTRGQQATLRCSPISGHTSVYWYQQALGLGLQFLLWYDEGEERNRGNFPPRFSGRQFPNYSSELNVNALELEDSALYLCASSLAGGFEAFFGQGTRLTVV.

This clone was detected only a few times. The gene calls are TRBV10-3 and TRBJ1-1; tentatively, D is TRBD1 (6 bases). Germline CDR1 ENHRY, CDR2 SYGVKD. The V gene lost 8 bases and the J gene lost 3 bases, with 16 bases spanning the gap. The CDR3 is 14 residues long. The CDR3, as DNA: TGTGCCATCCGGGGGGCGGACGCGTACACTGAAGCTTTCTTT. It codes for CAIRGADAYTEAFF.

The chain links TRBV25-1 to TRBJ1-3; D call uncertain. Trimming took off 7 bases at V and 1 base at J, with 2 bases between the two ends. This CDR3 has 11 amino acids. Germline lookup yields CDR1 MGHDK and CDR2 SYGVNS. CDR3: CASTSGNTIYF. The CDR3 coding sequence is TGTGCCAGCACTTCTGGAAACACCATATATTTT.

The rearrangement uses TRBV7-3 and TRBJ2-1, with 10 bases aligning to TRBD1. Germline assignment: CDR1 SGHTA and CDR2 FQGTGA. The V and J ends lost 3 bases and 4 bases, in that order; junction bases with no gene match: 3. The CDR3 has 15 residues. CDR3 in DNA: TGTGCCAGCAGCTTTGGACAGGGGGATTACAATGAGCAGTTCTTC. Translation: CASSFGQGDYNEQFF. The complete variable domain, with remaining parts taken from reference TRBV7-3 and TRBJ2-1, reads GAGVSQTPSNKVTEKGKYVELRCDPISGHTALYWYRQSLGQGPEFLIYFQGTGAADDSGLPNDRFFAVRPEGSVSTLKIQRTERGDSAVYLCASSFGQGDYNEQFFGPGTRLTVL.

V is TRBV19 and J is TRBJ1-2; D may be TRBD1 (6 bases). The CDR3 length is 14 residues. Germline V CDR1 and CDR2: LNHDA, SQIVND (reference sequence). The V end was cut by 7 bases, the J end by 5 bases, with 17 bases between. The CDR3 region is CASTATRGPYGYTF. The DNA of the CDR3 is TGTGCCAGTACCGCCACCAGGGGTCCTTATGGCTACACCTTC.

The chain employs TRBV2 and TRBJ1-1; 10 bases map to TRBD1. The CDR3 covers 16 residues. The germline CDR1 and CDR2 sequences are SNHLY and FYNNEI. V lost 8 bases and J lost 3; bases outside the gene matches: 12. CDR3 residues: CASLTRPGQGYTEAFF. The CDR3 DNA follows: TGTGCCAGCCTGACCCGACCGGGACAGGGGTACACTGAAGCTTTCTTT.

The rearrangement links TRBV24-1 to TRBJ2-7, with 7 bases fitting TRBD2. V was clipped by 3 bases and J by 9 bases; unmatched bases: 13. The CDR3 is 15 residues long. From germline, CDR1 is KGHDR and CDR2 SFDVKD. This CDR3 reads CATSDRRLAVRGQYV. The CDR3 bases are TGTGCCACCAGTGATCGTAGACTAGCAGTGCGGGGGCAGTACGTC.

The chain carries TRBV5-4 and TRBJ2-1; TRBD1 is a possible D gene (5 bases). Trimming shortened V by 3 bases and J by 0 bases, and 13 bases separated the two germline ends. The CDR3 length is 16 residues. Germline CDR1 SGHNT, CDR2 YYREEE (reference sequence). The CDR3 loop is CASSWEQASSYNEQFF. The CDR3 DNA reads as TGTGCCAGCAGCTGGGAACAGGCGAGCTCCTACAATGAGCAGTTCTTC. The variable domain in full, with the rest retrieved from reference TRBV5-4 and TRBJ2-1, is ETGVTQSPTHLIKTRGQQVTLRCSSQSGHNTVSWYQQALGQGPQFIFQYYREEENGRGNFPPRFSGLQFPNYSSELNVNALELDDSALYLCASSWEQASSYNEQFFGPGTRLTVL.